This TCR beta chain was identified during a study of molecular identifiers for immune sequencing clone quantification. Study in general: Split five ways in replicates, RNA from about 20,000 or 100,000 naive CD8 cells had four portions sequenced.

TCRdb re-called the PCR reads through MiXCR, storing one row per CDR3 protein. The sample records tens of thousands of distinct CDR3 sequences, roughly 25% being singletons. The CDR3 is 14 amino acids. Germline V CDR1 and CDR2: MNHEY, SVGAGI. This clonotype is a singleton in its sample. The junction shows a germline mismatch at one end, possibly a read error. The TCR sequence derives from a human donor in good health. Some libraries in this study had Jurkat cell RNA spiked in. The sample consisted of naive CD8+ T cells from blood, with Jurkat cell RNA spiked in. Subset: FACS-sorted CD8+CD4-CCR7+CD45RA+ naive T cells. This chain connects TRBV6-5 to TRBJ2-7; D not resolved. CDR3 sequence (DNA): TGTGCCAGTAGTTACTCGATGTTCCGTTACGGGCAGTACTTC. Its protein is CASSYSMFRYGQYF.